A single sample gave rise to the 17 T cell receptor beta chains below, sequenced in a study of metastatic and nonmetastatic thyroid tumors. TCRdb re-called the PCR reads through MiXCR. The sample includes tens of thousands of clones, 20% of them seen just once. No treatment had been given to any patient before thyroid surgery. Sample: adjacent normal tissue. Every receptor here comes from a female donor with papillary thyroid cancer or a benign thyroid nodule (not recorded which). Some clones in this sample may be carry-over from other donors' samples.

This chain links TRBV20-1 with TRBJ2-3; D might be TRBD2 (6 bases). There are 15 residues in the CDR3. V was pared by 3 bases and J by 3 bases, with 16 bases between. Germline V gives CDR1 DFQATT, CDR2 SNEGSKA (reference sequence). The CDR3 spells CSARAQGGVTDTQYF. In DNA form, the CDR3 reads TGCAGTGCTAGGGCCCAGGGAGGAGTAACAGATACGCAGTATTTT.

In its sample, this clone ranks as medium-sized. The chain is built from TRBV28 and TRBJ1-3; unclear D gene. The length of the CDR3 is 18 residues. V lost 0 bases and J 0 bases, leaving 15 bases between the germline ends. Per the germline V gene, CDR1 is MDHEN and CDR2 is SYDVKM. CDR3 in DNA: TGTGCCAGCAGTTTATGGTCAGGTGCCTCCCTCTCTGGAAACACCATATATTTT. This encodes CASSLWSGASLSGNTIYF.

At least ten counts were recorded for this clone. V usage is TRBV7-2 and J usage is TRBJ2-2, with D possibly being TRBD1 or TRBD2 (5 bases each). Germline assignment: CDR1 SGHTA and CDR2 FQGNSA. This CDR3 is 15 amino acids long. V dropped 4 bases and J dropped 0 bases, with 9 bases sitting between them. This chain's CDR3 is CASSYGTTNTGELFF. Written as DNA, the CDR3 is TGTGCCAGCAGCTACGGGACCACGAACACCGGGGAGCTGTTTTTT.

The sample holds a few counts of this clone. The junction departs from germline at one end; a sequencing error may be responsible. As DNA, the CDR3 is TGCAGTGCTAGAGGGGCTACTAACGCCGGGGGGCTGTTTTTT. It codes for CSARGATNAGGLFF. The V gene is TRBV20-1, the J gene TRBJ2-2; D is perhaps TRBD2 (6 bases). The germline gives CDR1 DFQATT, CDR2 SNEGSKA (reference sequence). This CDR3 comprises 14 residues.

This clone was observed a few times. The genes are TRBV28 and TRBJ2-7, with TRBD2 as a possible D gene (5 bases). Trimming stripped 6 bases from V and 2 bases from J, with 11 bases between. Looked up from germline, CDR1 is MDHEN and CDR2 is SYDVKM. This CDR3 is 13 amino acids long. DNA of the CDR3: TGTGCCAGCAGCCCCTCCGGGACCTACGAGCAGTACTTC. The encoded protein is CASSPSGTYEQYF.

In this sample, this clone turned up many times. The chain's CDR3 is CASSARQGPLSGNTIYF. In DNA form, the CDR3 reads TGTGCCAGCAGCGCCCGACAGGGGCCCCTCTCTGGAAACACCATATATTTT. This chain joins TRBV9 and TRBJ1-3, with 8 positions matching TRBD1. The V gene's germline CDR1 is SGDLS and CDR2 YYNGEE. This CDR3 has 17 residues. V lost 3 bases to trimming and J lost 0 bases; unmatched junction nucleotides: 8. Full variable domain (rest looked up from reference TRBV9 and TRBJ1-3): DSGVTQTPKHLITATGQRVTLRCSPRSGDLSVYWYQQSLDQGLQFLIQYYNGEERAKGNILERFSAQQFPDLHSELNLSSLELGDSALYFCASSARQGPLSGNTIYFGEGSWLTVV.

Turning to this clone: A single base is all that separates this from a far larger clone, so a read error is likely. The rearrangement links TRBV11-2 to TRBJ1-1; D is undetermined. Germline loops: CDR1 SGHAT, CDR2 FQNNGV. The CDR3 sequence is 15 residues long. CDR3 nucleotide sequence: TGTCCCAGCAGCTCATCATCGGGTTGGAACACTGAAGCTTTCTTT. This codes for CPSSSSSGWNTEAFF. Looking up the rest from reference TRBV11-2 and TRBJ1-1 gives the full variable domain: EAGVAQSPRYKIIEKRQSVAFWCNPISGHATLYWYQQILGQGPKLLIQFQNNGVVDDSQLPKDRFSAERLKGVDSTLKIQPAKLEDSAVYLCPSSSSSGWNTEAFFGQGTRLTVV.

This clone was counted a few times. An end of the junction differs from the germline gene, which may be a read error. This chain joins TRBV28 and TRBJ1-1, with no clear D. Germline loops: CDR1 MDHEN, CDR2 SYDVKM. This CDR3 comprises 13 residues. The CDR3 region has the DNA TGTACCAGCACCGCTTGGGAGAACACAGAAGCTTTCTTT. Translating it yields CTSTAWENTEAFF.

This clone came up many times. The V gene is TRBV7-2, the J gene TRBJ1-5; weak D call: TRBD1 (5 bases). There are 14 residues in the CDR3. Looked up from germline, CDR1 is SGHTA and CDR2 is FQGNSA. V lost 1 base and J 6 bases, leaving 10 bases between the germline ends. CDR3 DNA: TGTGCCAGCAGCTTAGGTGGGGCGCGTCAGCCCCAGCATTTT. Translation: CASSLGGARQPQHF.

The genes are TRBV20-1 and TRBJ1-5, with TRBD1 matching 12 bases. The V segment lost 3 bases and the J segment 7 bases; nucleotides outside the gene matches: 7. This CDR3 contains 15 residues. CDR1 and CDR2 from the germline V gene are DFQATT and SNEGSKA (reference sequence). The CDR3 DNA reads TGCAGTGCTAGGCCGGGACAGGGGGCTCGGCAGCCCCAGCATTTT. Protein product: CSARPGQGARQPQHF.

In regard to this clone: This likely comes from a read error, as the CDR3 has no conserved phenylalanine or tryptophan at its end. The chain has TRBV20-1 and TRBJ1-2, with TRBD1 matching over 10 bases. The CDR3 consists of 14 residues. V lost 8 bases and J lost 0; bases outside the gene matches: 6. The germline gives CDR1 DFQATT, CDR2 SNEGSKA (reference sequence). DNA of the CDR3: TGCAGTCTCGGGACAGGGGCCACTAACTATGGCTACACCATC. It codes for CSLGTGATNYGYTI.

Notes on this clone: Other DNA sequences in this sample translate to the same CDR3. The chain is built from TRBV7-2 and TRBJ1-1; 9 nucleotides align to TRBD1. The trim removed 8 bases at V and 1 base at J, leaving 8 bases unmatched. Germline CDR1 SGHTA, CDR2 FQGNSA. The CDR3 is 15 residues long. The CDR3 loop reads CASSLRDRANTEAFF. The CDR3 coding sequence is TGTGCCAGCTCCTTACGGGACAGGGCGAACACTGAAGCTTTCTTT.

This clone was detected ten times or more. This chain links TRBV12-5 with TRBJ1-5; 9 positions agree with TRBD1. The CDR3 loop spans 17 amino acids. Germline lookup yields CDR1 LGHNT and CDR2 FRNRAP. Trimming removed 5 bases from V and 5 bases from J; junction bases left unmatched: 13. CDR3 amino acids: CASGPFLDRGDHQPQHF. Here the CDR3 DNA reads TGTGCTAGTGGTCCCTTCCTTGACAGGGGGGATCATCAGCCCCAGCATTTT.

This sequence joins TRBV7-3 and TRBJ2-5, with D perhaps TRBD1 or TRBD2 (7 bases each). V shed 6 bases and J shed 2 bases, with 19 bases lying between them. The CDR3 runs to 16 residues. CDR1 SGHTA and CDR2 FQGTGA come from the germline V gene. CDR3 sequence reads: CASSYLGGGPQETQYF. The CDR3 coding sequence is TGTGCCAGCAGTTACCTGGGAGGGGGCCCTCAAGAGACCCAGTACTTC.

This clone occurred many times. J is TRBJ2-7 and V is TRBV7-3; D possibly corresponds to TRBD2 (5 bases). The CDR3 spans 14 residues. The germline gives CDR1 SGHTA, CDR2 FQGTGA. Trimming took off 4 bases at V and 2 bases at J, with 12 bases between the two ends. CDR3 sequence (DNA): TGTGCCAGCAGCTACGGCGGGTTGCCCTACGAGCAGTACTTC. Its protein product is CASSYGGLPYEQYF.

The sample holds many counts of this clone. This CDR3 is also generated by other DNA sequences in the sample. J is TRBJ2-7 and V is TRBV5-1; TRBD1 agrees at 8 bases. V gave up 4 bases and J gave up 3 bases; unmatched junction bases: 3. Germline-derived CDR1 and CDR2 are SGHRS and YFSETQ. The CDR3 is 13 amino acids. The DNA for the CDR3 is TGCGCCAGCAGCGGACAGGGTCGCTACGAGCAGTACTTC. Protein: CASSGQGRYEQYF.

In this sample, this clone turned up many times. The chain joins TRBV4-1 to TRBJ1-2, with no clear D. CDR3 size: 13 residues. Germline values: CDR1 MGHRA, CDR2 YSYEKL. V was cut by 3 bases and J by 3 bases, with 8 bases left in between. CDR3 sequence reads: CASSHPDYYGYTF. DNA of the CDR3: TGCGCCAGCAGCCATCCGGATTACTATGGCTACACCTTC.